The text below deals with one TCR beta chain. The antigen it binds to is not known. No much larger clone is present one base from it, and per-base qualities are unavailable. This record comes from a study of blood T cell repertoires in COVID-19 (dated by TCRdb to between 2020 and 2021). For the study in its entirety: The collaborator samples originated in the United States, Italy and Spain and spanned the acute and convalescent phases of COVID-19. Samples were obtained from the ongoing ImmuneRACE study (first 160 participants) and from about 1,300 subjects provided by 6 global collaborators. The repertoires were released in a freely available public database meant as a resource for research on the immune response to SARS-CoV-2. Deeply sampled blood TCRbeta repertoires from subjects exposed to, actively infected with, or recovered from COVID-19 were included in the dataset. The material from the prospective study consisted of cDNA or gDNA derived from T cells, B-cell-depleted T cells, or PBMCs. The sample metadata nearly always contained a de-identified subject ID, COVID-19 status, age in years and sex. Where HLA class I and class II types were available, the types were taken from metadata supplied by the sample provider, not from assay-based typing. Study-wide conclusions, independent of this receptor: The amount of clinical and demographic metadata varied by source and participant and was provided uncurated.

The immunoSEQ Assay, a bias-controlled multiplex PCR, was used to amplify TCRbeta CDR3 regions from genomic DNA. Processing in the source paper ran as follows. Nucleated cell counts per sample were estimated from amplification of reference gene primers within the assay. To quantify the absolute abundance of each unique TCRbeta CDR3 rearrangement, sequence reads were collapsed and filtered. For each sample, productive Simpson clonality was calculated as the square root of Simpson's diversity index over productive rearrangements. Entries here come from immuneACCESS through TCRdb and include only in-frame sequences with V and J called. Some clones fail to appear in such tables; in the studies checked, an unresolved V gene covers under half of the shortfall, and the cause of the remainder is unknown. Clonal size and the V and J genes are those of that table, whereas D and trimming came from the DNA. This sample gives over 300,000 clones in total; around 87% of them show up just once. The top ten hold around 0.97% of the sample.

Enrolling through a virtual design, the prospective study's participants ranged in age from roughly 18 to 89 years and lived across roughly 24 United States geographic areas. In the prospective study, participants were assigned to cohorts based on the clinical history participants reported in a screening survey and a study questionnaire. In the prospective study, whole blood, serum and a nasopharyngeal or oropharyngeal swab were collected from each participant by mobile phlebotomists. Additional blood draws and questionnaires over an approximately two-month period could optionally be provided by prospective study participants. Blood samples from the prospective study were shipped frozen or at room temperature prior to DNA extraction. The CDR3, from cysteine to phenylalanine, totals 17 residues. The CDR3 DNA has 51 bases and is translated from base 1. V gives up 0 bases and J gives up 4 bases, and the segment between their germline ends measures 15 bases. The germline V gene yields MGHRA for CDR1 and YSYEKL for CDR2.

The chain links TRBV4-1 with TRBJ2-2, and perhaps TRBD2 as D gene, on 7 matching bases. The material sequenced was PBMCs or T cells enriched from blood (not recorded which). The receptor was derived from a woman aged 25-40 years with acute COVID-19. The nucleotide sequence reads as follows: TGCGCCAGCAGCCAAGAAGGGCCGGGGGGCTCCACCGGGGAGCTGTTTTTT. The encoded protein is CASSQEGPGGSTGELFF.